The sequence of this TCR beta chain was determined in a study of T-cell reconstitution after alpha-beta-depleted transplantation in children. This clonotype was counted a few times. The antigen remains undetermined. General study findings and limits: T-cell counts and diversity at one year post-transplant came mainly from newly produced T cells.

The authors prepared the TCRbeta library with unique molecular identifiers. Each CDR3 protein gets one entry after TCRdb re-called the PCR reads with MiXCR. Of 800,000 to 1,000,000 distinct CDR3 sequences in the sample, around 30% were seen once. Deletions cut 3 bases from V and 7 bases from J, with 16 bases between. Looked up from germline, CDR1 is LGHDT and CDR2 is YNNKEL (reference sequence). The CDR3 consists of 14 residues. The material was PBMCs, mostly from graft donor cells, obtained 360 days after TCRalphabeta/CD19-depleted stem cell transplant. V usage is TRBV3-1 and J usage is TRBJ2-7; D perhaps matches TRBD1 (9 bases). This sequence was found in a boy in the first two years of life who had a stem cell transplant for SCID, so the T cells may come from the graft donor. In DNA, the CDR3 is TGTGCCAGCAGCCACGGACAGGGGACTAGGGAGCAGTACTTC. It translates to CASSHGQGTREQYF.